This T cell receptor beta chain was recovered during a study of OX40 agonist ivuxolimab in advanced cancers. Study-wide context: Ivuxolimab was a fully human IgG2 agonistic monoclonal antibody targeting the costimulatory receptor OX40 (CD134). Intravenous ivuxolimab was administered to patients every 2 weeks at six dose levels: 0.01, 0.1, 0.3, 1.5, 3 and 10 mg/kg. Of the roughly 52 patients in dose escalation, some 19 had hepatocellular carcinoma, about 15 had melanoma, 9 had renal cell carcinoma and 9 had head and neck cancer. In the dose-escalation cohort, 70% to 85% of patients were male, and the mean age was about 55 years, with a range of 23 to 79. Prior anti-PD-1, anti-PD-L1 or anti-CTLA-4 therapy was permitted, and about two fifths of dose-escalation patients had received checkpoint inhibitors. Partial responses occurred in three dose-escalation patients, of whom one had hepatocellular carcinoma and two had cutaneous melanoma. Peripheral TCRbeta sequencing aimed to test whether ivuxolimab altered TCR sequence diversity and caused clonal T-cell expansion. The paper describes the monotherapy dose-escalation part (N of about 55 patients) of the phase I trial of ivuxolimab.

Study-wide conclusions, independent of this receptor: In the 0.1-3.0 mg/kg groups, partial responders had among the lowest normalized peripheral clonal expansion, particularly in CD8+ T cells. Low levels of normalized T-cell clonal expansion were also seen in some patients who did not respond. Which antigens the clonally expanded peripheral T cells were specific for was not determined. After ivuxolimab, CD8+ T cells had more expanded clones than CD4+ T cells on average. At doses of 0.1 to 3.0 mg/kg, clonal expansion of both CD4+ and CD8+ blood T cells was observed from baseline to week 6.

Patients with autoimmune disease history or receiving systemic immunosuppression were excluded from the trial. Peripheral blood for TCR sequencing was collected from all dose cohorts at baseline, on cycle 4 day 1, and on cycle 7 day 1. Samples came from an open-label, multicenter, first-in-human phase I dose-escalation trial of ivuxolimab. Adults with locally advanced or metastatic melanoma, renal cell, hepatocellular, or head and neck squamous cell carcinoma were enrolled in the trial. Before TCR sequencing, CD4+ and CD8+ T cells were separately sorted from peripheral blood. Genomic DNA was isolated from the sorted cells so that the TCRbeta CDR3 region could be sequenced. The immunoSEQ Assay was used for sequencing of TCRbeta CDR3 regions. The clones in this table, taken by TCRdb from immuneACCESS, are in-frame only. Not every clone is retained; where verified, under half of the shortfall comes from an unresolved V gene, and the cause of the rest is unknown. The sample includes tens of thousands of clones, with roughly 84% observed a single time. The ten largest make up around 2.9% of the sample.

The CDR3 runs 17 residues from the cysteine to the phenylalanine. The retained sequence is limited to the CDR3, 51 bases, with the frame set at the first base. The germline V gene supplies CDR1 MNHNS and CDR2 SASEGT. For this chain, trimming is 2 bases at the V end and 6 bases at the J end, and the number of junction bases without a gene match is 10. Concerning this clone itself: What antigen it recognizes has not been identified. There are no base qualities to consult, and no much larger clone falls within one base.

The TCR was taken from an adult with an advanced solid tumor such as melanoma, head and neck, liver or kidney cancer. The sequence joins TRBV6-1 to TRBJ2-3; TRBD2 lines up with 11 middle nucleotides. This specimen consisted of CD4+ or CD8+ T cells sorted from blood, obtained in a trial of the OX40 agonist ivuxolimab. The nucleotide sequence reads TGTGCCAGCAGTGAACAGTTAGCGGGGGGGCCGGAGGATACGCAGTATTTT. Translated, it reads CASSEQLAGGPEDTQYF.